The 12 T cell receptor beta chains in this list originate from one sample, sequenced in a study of identifying expanded T cells in peripheral blood. TCRdb's table, derived via immunoSEQ multiplex PCR, lists solely in-frame clones and lacks some. The data contain about 110,000 clones, around 89% of them singletons. Material for sequencing was blood. These receptors were taken from a person between 18 and 75 years old in good health.

This chain joins TRBV6-5 and TRBJ1-2; D remains ambiguous. The V gene lost 5 bases and the J gene lost 4 bases, with 17 bases spanning the gap. CDR3 size: 15 residues. From germline, CDR1 is MNHEY and CDR2 SVGAGI. The CDR3 sequence: CASSTGPGVGYGYTF. CDR3 nucleotide sequence: TGTGCCAGCAGTACGGGCCCCGGAGTTGGCTATGGCTACACCTTC.

The J gene is TRBJ1-4, the V gene TRBV7-9; the D is unclear. In germline, CDR1 is SEHNR, CDR2 FQNEAQ (reference sequence). Between the trimmed V and J ends, which lost 5 bases and 4 bases, there was a span of 8 bases. This CDR3 is 13 amino acids long. The CDR3 sequence is CASSPYYNEKLFF. The CDR3 nucleotides are TGTGCCAGCAGCCCCTACTATAATGAAAAACTGTTTTTT.

The V call is TRBV27, the J call TRBJ1-5; no definite D call. Germline-derived CDR1 and CDR2 are MNHEY and SMNVEV (reference sequence). Deletions cut 6 bases from V and 8 bases from J, with 14 bases between. The CDR3 covers 13 residues. The CDR3 sequence: CASRQTLQKPQHF. DNA of the CDR3: TGTGCCAGCAGACAAACCCTTCAGAAGCCCCAGCATTTT.

This chain connects TRBV2 to TRBJ1-6; D gene ambiguous. In germline, CDR1 is SNHLY, CDR2 FYNNEI. The CDR3 consists of 16 residues. V was cut by 5 bases and J by 0 bases, with 11 bases left in between. CDR3 DNA: TGTGCCAGCAGTCAGGACTCGAGCTCCTATAATTCACCCCTCCACTTT. Residues: CASSQDSSSYNSPLHF.

This chain uses TRBV18 with TRBJ1-2; D possibly corresponds to TRBD1 (5 bases). The CDR3 is 15 residues long. V lost 2 bases, J lost 3 bases, and 13 bases lay in between. Per the germline V gene, CDR1 is KGHSH and CDR2 is LQKENI. Here the CDR3 reads CASSPGTSRDYGYTF. CDR3 in DNA: TGTGCCAGCTCACCAGGGACTTCCCGAGACTATGGCTACACCTTC.

The gene calls are TRBV18 and TRBJ1-2, with D unresolved. Germline values: CDR1 KGHSH, CDR2 LQKENI. This CDR3 comprises 11 residues. The V end was cut by 5 bases, the J end by 6 bases, with 7 bases between. CDR3 amino acids: CASSARDGYTF. The CDR3 coding sequence is TGTGCCAGCTCAGCTAGGGATGGCTACACCTTC.

The V call is TRBV4-3, the J call TRBJ1-6, with D unresolved. Germline V gives CDR1 LGHNA, CDR2 YSLEER. The CDR3 spans 17 residues. Trimming removed 1 base at V and 6 bases at J, with 16 bases between. CDR3 amino acids: CASSQGMEAILNSPLHF. The CDR3 coding sequence is TGCGCCAGCAGCCAAGGGATGGAGGCAATCCTTAATTCACCCCTCCACTTT.

This chain uses TRBV19 with TRBJ2-7; D may match TRBD1 or TRBD2 (5 bases each). The ends were cut back, 4 bases at V and 2 bases at J, with 12 bases in the middle. This CDR3 is 14 amino acids long. Germline V gene lookup returns CDR1 LNHDA and CDR2 SQIVND (reference sequence). CDR3 sequence (DNA): TGTGCCAGTAGTAGCCCGGGGCGGCCCTACGAGCAGTACTTC. Amino acid sequence: CASSSPGRPYEQYF.

This rearrangement joins TRBV4-3 to TRBJ1-2; no clear D. Germline V CDR1 and CDR2: LGHNA, YSLEER. The V end was cut by 4 bases, the J end by 6 bases, with 18 bases between. The CDR3 is 15 residues long. The CDR3 DNA is TGCGCCAGCAGCCGGATTCCTAAGCGGGAGAATGGCTACACCTTC. As protein: CASSRIPKRENGYTF.

The chain carries TRBV6-6 and TRBJ2-7; D is undetermined. Germline CDR1 and CDR2: MNHNY and SVGAGI (reference sequence). Deletions cut 4 bases from V and 0 bases from J, with 7 bases between. The length of the CDR3 is 13 residues. CDR3 in DNA: TGTGCCAGCAGTTCCATCTCCTCCTACGAGCAGTACTTC. Protein sequence: CASSSISSYEQYF.

This rearrangement joins TRBV18 to TRBJ2-5, with a tentative D call TRBD2 (5 bases). V was clipped by 5 bases and J by 0 bases, with 10 bases between them. The CDR3 consists of 14 residues. The germline V gene encodes CDR1 KGHSH and CDR2 LQKENI. The CDR3 coding sequence is TGTGCCAGCTCAGAGGGATCGTACCAAGAGACCCAGTACTTC. It translates to CASSEGSYQETQYF.

The V call is TRBV21-1, the J call TRBJ2-6; TRBD2, the table's D call, was not compared with the DNA. TRBV21-1 is listed as a pseudogene. This CDR3 has 17 residues. The chain's CDR3 is CASSTGSEVSGANVLTF. CDR3 DNA sequence: TGTGCCAGCAGCACCGGTTCCGAGGTGTCTGGGGCCAACGTCCTGACTTTC.